Following are 9 T cell receptor beta chains from one sample sequenced in a study of prognosis after radiotherapy for stage I lung cancer. From genomic DNA, TCR beta CDR3 was amplified by two-round multiplex PCR. Amplification in first-round PCR relied on primers specific to each TRBV and TRBJ gene. TCRdb redid the calling of the multiplex PCR reads with MiXCR, one entry per CDR3 protein. The table shows about 59,000 distinct CDR3 sequences, with approximately 25% occurring only once. This sample comprised PBMCs, obtained before or after stereotactic body radiation therapy (not recorded which). The receptors were gathered from a donor of 50 years or more with non-small cell lung cancer.

This clonotype has at least ten counts. CDR3 amino acids: CASSQAAGRDNYNEQFF. In DNA, the CDR3 is TGCGCCAGCAGCCAAGCCGCGGGGAGAGACAACTACAATGAGCAGTTCTTC. This chain uses TRBV4-1 with TRBJ2-1, with D maybe TRBD2 (6 bases). V was clipped by 1 base and J by 3 bases, with 16 bases between them. Germline V gene data show CDR1 as MGHRA and CDR2 as YSYEKL. This CDR3 is built from 17 residues.

In the case of this clonotype: This may arise from a read error, as a much more abundant clone is one base away. The rearrangement uses TRBV6-4 and TRBJ2-2; D perhaps matches TRBD1 (6 bases). Germline-derived CDR1 and CDR2 are MRHNA and SNTAGT. The CDR3 is 14 residues long. V was clipped by 7 bases and J by 3 bases, with 12 bases between them. CDR3 sequence (DNA): TGTGCCAGCAAAAGGGGGTTGTACACCGGGGAGCTGTTTTTT. Residues: CASKRGLYTGELFF.

Ten or more counts support this clonotype. CDR3 bases: TGTGCCAGCTCACCATCGGTCAGGGAAGAGACCCAGTACTTC. Translated, it gives CASSPSVREETQYF. The chain links TRBV18 to TRBJ2-5, with D tentatively TRBD1 (5 bases). Germline loops: CDR1 KGHSH, CDR2 LQKENI. V gave up 2 bases and J gave up 3 bases, with 10 bases separating them. This CDR3 comprises 14 residues.

This clonotype was observed many times. The rearrangement links TRBV19 to TRBJ2-7, with 7 bases fitting TRBD1. Germline CDR1 LNHDA, CDR2 SQIVND (reference sequence). This CDR3 has 12 amino acids. The ends lost 6 bases at V and 5 bases at J; junction bases unmatched: 4. The CDR3 DNA is TGTGCCAGTAGCGACAGGGTGGACGAGCAGTACTTC. It specifies CASSDRVDEQYF. The variable domain in full, completed from reference TRBV19 and TRBJ2-7, reads DGGITQSPKYLFRKEGQNVTLSCEQNLNHDAMYWYRQDPGQGLRLIYYSQIVNDFQKGDIAEGYSVSREKKESFPLTVTSAQKNPTAFYLCASSDRVDEQYFGPGTRLTVT.

This clonotype was recorded at least ten times. This sequence joins TRBV15 and TRBJ2-5, with 9 nucleotides matching TRBD2. From germline, CDR1 is LNHNV and CDR2 YYDKDF (reference sequence). CDR3 length equals 17 residues. V was pared by 6 bases and J by 4 bases, with 15 bases of the junction left unmatched. This CDR3 reads CATRKERAGGRGETQYF. Here the CDR3 DNA reads TGTGCCACCAGAAAAGAGAGAGCGGGGGGCCGGGGAGAGACCCAGTACTTC.

The sample holds many counts of this clonotype. The rearrangement uses TRBV6-1 and TRBJ2-1, with TRBD2 matching over 9 bases. This CDR3 is 11 amino acids long. The germline CDR1 and CDR2 sequences are MNHNS and SASEGT. Trimming cost V 6 bases and J 15 bases; bases outside gene matches: 6. The CDR3 DNA is TGTGCCAGCAGCCCCGGACTAGCGACGTTCTTC. Protein: CASSPGLATFF.

The V gene is TRBV19, the J gene TRBJ1-2; TRBD1 is a possible D gene (5 bases). CDR3 size: 13 residues. Germline CDR1 LNHDA, CDR2 SQIVND (reference sequence). V was trimmed by 2 bases and J by 10 bases, leaving 14 bases between them. The CDR3 bases are TGTGCCAGTAGTATACTGACAGAGTATATCTACACCTTC. Amino acids: CASSILTEYIYTF. Variable domain in full (rest from reference TRBV19 and TRBJ1-2): DGGITQSPKYLFRKEGQNVTLSCEQNLNHDAMYWYRQDPGQGLRLIYYSQIVNDFQKGDIAEGYSVSREKKESFPLTVTSAQKNPTAFYLCASSILTEYIYTFGSGTRLTVV.

In this sample, this clonotype turned up many times. The chain recombines TRBV11-3 with TRBJ2-3; D ambiguous. The CDR3 has 13 residues. Germline loops: CDR1 SGHNT, CDR2 YENEEA. V lost 1 base to trimming and J lost 4 bases, with 6 bases between them. The CDR3 sequence is CASSLVNSDTQYF. CDR3 coding DNA: TGTGCCAGCAGCTTAGTGAATTCAGATACGCAGTATTTT.

The gene calls are TRBV6-2 or TRBV6-3 and TRBJ2-1, with 7 bases that match TRBD1. The CDR3 spans 14 residues. The germline CDR1 and CDR2 sequences are MNHEY and SVGEGT. Trimming took 7 bases from V and 7 from J; bases not matched to a gene: 10. The CDR3 reads CASTRLAQGNEQFF. CDR3 nucleotides: TGTGCCAGCACCCGCCTGGCACAGGGGAATGAGCAGTTCTTC.